One and the same sample provided the 11 T cell receptor beta chains below, sequenced in a study of blood T cells in healthy people across ages. The use of a sample-barcoded 5' primer and a J-beta primer mix characterized a second PCR of roughly 6 to 11 cycles. TCRdb re-called the 5' RACE reads through MiXCR, storing one row per CDR3 protein. The table has 1,100,000 or so distinct CDR3 sequences, 40% to 55% seen once; the top ten hold under 20%. Sequenced input: blood. These receptor sequences come from an older woman in good health.

The chain links TRBV6-5 to TRBJ1-2; maybe TRBD1 (6 bases). The CDR3 is 15 residues long. Trimming removed 5 bases from V and 6 bases from J, with 19 bases in between. The V gene's germline CDR1 is MNHEY and CDR2 SVGAGI. This chain's CDR3 is CASSPLPDSQNGYTF. The CDR3 bases are TGTGCCAGCAGTCCCCTCCCGGACAGCCAAAATGGCTACACCTTC.

V and J are TRBV7-9 and TRBJ2-1; D might be TRBD1 (6 bases). This CDR3 comprises 16 residues. Between the trimmed V and J ends, which lost 5 bases and 13 bases, there was a span of 27 bases. CDR1 and CDR2 (germline): SEHNR, FQNEAQ (reference sequence). The CDR3 region is CASSKLQGPRKETQFF. In DNA form, the CDR3 reads TGTGCCAGCAGCAAACTACAGGGACCTAGAAAAGAGACCCAGTTCTTC.

This clonotype appeared a few times. This sequence joins TRBV18 and TRBJ2-3, with 7 bases that match TRBD2. J gave up 4 bases and V 1 base, and 8 bases lay outside the gene matches. There are 16 residues in the CDR3. Germline V gene sequence: CDR1 KGHSH, CDR2 LQKENI. CDR3 nucleotide sequence: TGTGCCAGCTCACCACGGAACGCGGGAGCGTCAGATACGCAGTATTTT. It translates to CASSPRNAGASDTQYF.

This clonotype was found once. J is TRBJ2-5 and V is TRBV12-3 or TRBV12-4; D is possibly TRBD1 or TRBD2 (6 bases each). Trimming removed 8 bases from V and 5 bases from J, with 15 bases in between. The CDR3 length is 13 residues. The CDR3 bases are TGTGCCAGCGCCGTGGGGGGCCGGGAGACCCAGTACTTC. This encodes CASAVGGRETQYF.

J is TRBJ2-3 and V is TRBV29-1; D not resolved. Between the trimmed V and J ends, which lost 6 bases and 3 bases, there was a span of 7 bases. The CDR3 consists of 11 residues. Germline CDR1 reads SQVTM; CDR2 reads ANQGSEA. CDR3 coding DNA: TGCAGCGTCATAGTAACAGATACGCAGTATTTT. It encodes CSVIVTDTQYF.

The chain links TRBV29-1 to TRBJ2-1; D unclear. Trimming removed 3 bases at V and 3 bases at J, with 6 bases between. This CDR3 is built from 12 residues. The germline CDR1 and CDR2 sequences are SQVTM and ANQGSEA. In DNA, the CDR3 is TGCAGCGTTGACGGGTTCTACAATGAGCAGTTCTTC. Protein sequence: CSVDGFYNEQFF.

This clonotype was seen a few times. This chain joins TRBV7-8 and TRBJ2-5; possibly TRBD1 or TRBD2 for D (5 bases each). V was clipped by 0 bases and J by 11 bases, with 19 bases between them. The CDR3 is 15 amino acids. The germline CDR1 and CDR2 sequences are SGHVS and FQNEAQ. CDR3 sequence reads: CASSLAEGPWTTQYF. DNA of the CDR3: TGTGCCAGCAGCTTAGCCGAGGGACCCTGGACGACGCAGTACTTC. The full variable domain, its missing parts supplied by reference TRBV7-8 and TRBJ2-5, is GAGVSQSPRYKVAKRGQDVALRCDPISGHVSLFWYQQALGQGPEFLTYFQNEAQLDKSGLPSDRFFAERPEGSVSTLKIQRTQQEDSAVYLCASSLAEGPWTTQYFGPGTRLLVL.

The CDR3 region has the DNA TGTGCCAGCACCACTATAGCAACCCCCCCCAGGGACTACAATGAGCAGTTCTTC. Amino acid sequence: CASTTIATPPRDYNEQFF. The rearrangement uses TRBV7-9 and TRBJ2-1; possibly TRBD1 for D (5 bases). V gave up 7 bases and J gave up 3 bases, with 25 bases separating them. The CDR3 runs to 18 residues. CDR1 and CDR2 (germline): SEHNR, FQNEAQ (reference sequence).

The chain employs TRBV20-1 and TRBJ2-7, with 7 bases matching TRBD2. Germline loops: CDR1 DFQATT, CDR2 SNEGSKA (reference sequence). The CDR3 sequence is 13 residues long. With 1 base clipped from V and 9 bases from J, the junction kept 9 bases outside the gene matches. CDR3 DNA sequence: TGCAGTGCTAGAGCTAGCGGTGGGAGCGGGCAGTACTTC. Translation: CSARASGGSGQYF.

V gene TRBV29-1 combines with J gene TRBJ2-7, with D perhaps matching TRBD2 (5 bases). V lost 2 bases, J lost 3 bases, and 17 bases lay in between. This CDR3 is built from 15 residues. Germline values: CDR1 SQVTM, CDR2 ANQGSEA. CDR3 in amino acids: CSVESPRAESYEQYF. CDR3 nucleotide sequence: TGCAGCGTTGAATCCCCGCGAGCGGAGAGCTACGAGCAGTACTTC.

The rearrangement joins TRBV9 to TRBJ2-5, with 16 nucleotides matching TRBD2. This CDR3 region has 18 residues. Germline V lookup: CDR1 SGDLS, CDR2 YYNGEE. Trimming took 0 bases from V and 5 from J; bases not matched to a gene: 7. CDR3 protein: CASSVGGLAGGPQETQYF. The CDR3 DNA is TGTGCCAGCAGCGTAGGGGGACTAGCGGGAGGGCCACAGGAGACCCAGTACTTC.